Reported below is one TCR beta chain. Its antigen has not been determined. The sample holds no much larger clone one base away, and base qualities are not on file. Whole blood was collected in K2EDTA tubes by collaborating institutions according to the institutions' own protocols. Collaborator samples were shipped for TCRbeta analysis as frozen whole blood, isolated PBMCs, or DNA extracted from either sample type. There are 15 amino acids in the CDR3, from cysteine to phenylalanine inclusive. Just CDR3 DNA is preserved here, 45 bases in frame from base 1. Via the germline V gene, CDR1 is SGHRS and CDR2 YFSETQ. After removal of 1 base from V and 5 bases from J, the junction retains 3 bases not matched to a gene. The data derive from a study of blood T cell repertoires in COVID-19 (dated by TCRdb to the early 2020s). Regarding the research as a whole: Samples covering the acute and convalescent phases of COVID-19 were provided by collaborators in the United States, Italy and Spain. Nearly every sample came with metadata listing a de-identified subject ID, COVID-19 status, age in years and sex. The repertoires were released in a freely available public database meant as a resource for research on the immune response to SARS-CoV-2. Subjects who had been exposed to COVID-19, were actively infected with it, or had recovered from it provided the deeply sampled blood TCRbeta repertoires that made up the dataset. The samples were drawn from two sources: the first 160 participants of the ongoing ImmuneRACE study, and 950 to 1,500 subjects contributed by 6 global collaborators. The prospective study material was composed of cDNA or gDNA derived from T cells, B-cell-depleted T cells, or PBMCs. Where HLA class I and class II types were available, the types were taken from metadata supplied by the sample provider, not from assay-based typing.

Study-wide findings and limitations: How much clinical and demographic metadata was included differed by source and by participant, and the metadata was provided uncurated.

TCRbeta CDR3 regions were amplified from genomic DNA by means of the immunoSEQ Assay, a bias-controlled multiplex PCR. The authors processed their data as follows. Within the assay, amplification of reference gene primers was used to estimate how many nucleated cells each sample contained. Sequence reads were collapsed and filtered to measure the absolute abundance of every unique TCRbeta CDR3 rearrangement. For each sample, productive Simpson clonality was calculated by taking the square root of Simpson's diversity index across productive rearrangements. TCRdb stores this immuneACCESS table with in-frame sequences only. Part of the clones is absent; in the studies checked, under half of the shortfall reflects unresolved V genes, and no reason is known for the rest. V, J and clone size are those of that table, while D and trimming were read from the DNA. Across this sample there are about 100,000 clones, with approximately 85% seen only once. Over 15% of the sample lies in the top ten.

The V and J segments used are TRBV5-1 and TRBJ2-3; the junction holds 11 bases that match TRBD2. The source material was peripheral blood. The receptor was derived from a woman older than 75 with active or convalescent COVID-19. The DNA reads TGCGCCAGCAGCTTGTTAGCGGGAGGGCAAGATACGCAGTATTTT. Its amino acids are CASSLLAGGQDTQYF. The variable domain in full, with residues beyond the CDR3 obtained from the reference TRBV5-1 and TRBJ2-3 genes, is KAGVTQTPRYLIKTRGQQVTLSCSPISGHRSVSWYQQTPGQGLQFLFEYFSETQRNKGNFPGRFSGRQFSNSRSEMNVSTLELGDSALYLCASSLLAGGQDTQYFGPGTRLTVL.